Reported below is one TCR beta chain. Its binding antigen is unknown. Per-base quality was not reported, and no clone a single base away is much larger than it. At the DNA level, this CDR3 is encoded by other sequences in the same sample as well. Trimming costs V 0 bases and J 4 bases, and their ends lie 11 bases apart. Measured from the cysteine to the phenylalanine, the CDR3 is 14 residues long. Solely the CDR3 DNA is kept, with 42 bases framed from the first base. According to the germline V gene, CDR1 reads SGHRS and CDR2 reads YFSETQ. This sample is part of a study of OX40 agonist ivuxolimab in advanced cancers. For the wider study: Ivuxolimab was a fully human IgG2 agonistic monoclonal antibody targeting the costimulatory receptor OX40 (CD134). Intravenous ivuxolimab was administered to patients every 2 weeks at six dose levels: 0.01, 0.1, 0.3, 1.5, 3 and 10 mg/kg. Among the approximately 50 dose-escalation patients, about 20 had hepatocellular carcinoma, about 15 melanoma, 9 renal cell carcinoma and 9 head and neck cancer. The dose-escalation cohort was about 83% male with a mean age of about 60 years, ranging from 23 to 79. Patients were allowed to have had prior anti-PD-1, anti-PD-L1 or anti-CTLA-4 therapy, and approximately 43% of the dose-escalation patients had previously received checkpoint inhibitors. Partial responses were achieved by three dose-escalation patients, of whom one had hepatocellular carcinoma and two had cutaneous melanoma. Peripheral TCRbeta sequencing was intended to test whether TCR sequence diversity was altered and clonal T-cell expansion was caused by ivuxolimab. The paper reports the monotherapy dose-escalation portion (N of about 51 patients) of the phase I ivuxolimab trial. What the research found in general, with its limitations: Clonal expansion of both CD4+ and CD8+ blood T cells was observed from baseline to week 6 at doses 0.1 to 3.0 mg/kg. Low levels of normalized T-cell clonal expansion were also shown by some nonresponding patients. Antigen specificity was not determined for the clonally expanded peripheral T cells. After ivuxolimab, CD8+ T cells had more expanded clones than CD4+ T cells on average. In the 0.1-3.0 mg/kg groups, partial responders had among the lowest normalized peripheral clonal expansion, particularly in CD8+ T cells.

To sequence the TCRbeta CDR3 region, genomic DNA was isolated from the sorted cells. The immunoSEQ Assay was used to sequence the TCRbeta CDR3 regions. TCRdb stores this immuneACCESS table with in-frame sequences only. Part of the clones is absent; in the studies checked, under half of the shortfall reflects unresolved V genes, and no reason is known for the rest. The sample table holds approximately 44,000 clones, of which 90% to 95% were seen once. About 28% of the sample rests with the top ten. Patients with a history of autoimmune disease or receiving systemic immunosuppression were excluded from the trial. In every dose cohort, peripheral blood was drawn for TCR sequencing at baseline, cycle 4 day 1, and cycle 7 day 1. The samples were drawn from a first-in-human, open-label, multicenter phase I dose-escalation trial of ivuxolimab. Adults with locally advanced or metastatic melanoma, renal cell carcinoma, hepatocellular carcinoma or head and neck squamous cell carcinoma were enrolled in the trial. Before TCR sequencing, CD4+ T cells and CD8+ T cells from peripheral blood were sorted into separate populations.

The sequence derives from an adult with an advanced solid tumor such as melanoma, head and neck, liver or kidney cancer. Recombination linked TRBV5-1 to TRBJ2-7; TRBD1 is a possible D gene, resting on 7 matching bases. The sequencing here drew on CD4+ or CD8+ T cells sorted from blood, taken in a trial of the OX40 agonist ivuxolimab. In nucleotides, the sequence is TGCGCCAGCAGCTTGGGTGCAGGGGGGTACGAGCAGTACTTC. Translation gives CASSLGAGGYEQYF. Beyond the CDR3, the reference TRBV5-1 and TRBJ2-7 genes provide the residues; the full variable domain reads: KAGVTQTPRYLIKTRGQQVTLSCSPISGHRSVSWYQQTPGQGLQFLFEYFSETQRNKGNFPGRFSGRQFSNSRSEMNVSTLELGDSALYLCASSLGAGGYEQYFGPGTRLTVT.